The sequence of this TCR beta chain was determined in a study of cytomegalovirus exposure and HLA in healthy donors. The CDR3 sequence is 13 residues long. Germline V gene lookup returns CDR1 MNHEY and CDR2 SVGAGI. Trimming took 5 bases from V and 4 from J, leaving 11 bases between them. As for this clone: Its antigen is unknown.

Whole-study findings and limits: Accurate prediction of most subjects' HLA-A and HLA-B alleles from TCR beta sequences was reported.

Primers included in the PCR were 60 Vbeta and 13 Jbeta primers. Original data processing: In a later analysis, 70 million to 80 million unique TCR beta chains included roughly 11 million shared by two or more donors. The assay was immunoSEQ multiplex PCR, and TCRdb's table has in-frame clones only and misses some. V, J and clone size derive from that table, while D and trimming were established from the DNA sequence. The sample shows 130,000 to 150,000 clones, and less than 3.5% sits with its ten largest clones. This clonotype originated in a man aged 40-55 years in good health and CMV-seronegative. Sequenced sample: PBMCs. The V and J genes are TRBV6-5 and TRBJ1-2; D might be TRBD1 (6 bases). CDR3 coding DNA: TGTGCCAGCAGTGAGCAGGGGTTCTATGGCTACACCTTC. It translates to CASSEQGFYGYTF.